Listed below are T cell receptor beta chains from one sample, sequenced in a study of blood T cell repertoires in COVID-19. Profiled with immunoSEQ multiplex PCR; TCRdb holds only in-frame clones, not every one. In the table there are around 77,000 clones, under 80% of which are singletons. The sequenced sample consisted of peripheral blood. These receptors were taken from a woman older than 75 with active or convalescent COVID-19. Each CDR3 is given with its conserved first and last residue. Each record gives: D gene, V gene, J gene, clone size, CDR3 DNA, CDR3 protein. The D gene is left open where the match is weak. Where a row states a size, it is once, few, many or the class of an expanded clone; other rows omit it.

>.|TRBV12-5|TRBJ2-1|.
TGTGCTAGTGGTTTGGGCAGGGTTACCTACAATGAGCAGTTCTTC
CASGLGRVTYNEQFF
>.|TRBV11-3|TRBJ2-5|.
TGTGCCAGCAGCTTAATCTCGGAGACCCAGTACTTC
CASSLISETQYF
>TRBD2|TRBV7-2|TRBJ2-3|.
TGTGCCAGCAGCTTAGGGGGGGGGAACACAGATACGCAGTATTTT
CASSLGGGNTDTQYF
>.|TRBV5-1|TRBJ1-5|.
TGCGCCAGCAGCTTAGCCCTCGATCAGCCCCAGCATTTT
CASSLALDQPQHF
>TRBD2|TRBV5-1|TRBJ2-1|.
TGCGCCAGCAGCTCCCCGGGACTAGCGGGGGGGGAGCAGTTCTTC
CASSSPGLAGGEQFF
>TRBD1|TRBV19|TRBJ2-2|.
TGTGCCAGTAGTATAATGCCGGACAGGGGGAACACCGGGGAGCTGTTTTTT
CASSIMPDRGNTGELFF
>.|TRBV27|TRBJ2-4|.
TGTGCCAGCAGTTTAGGTGGGGCCCCGAACATTCAGTACTTC
CASSLGGAPNIQYF
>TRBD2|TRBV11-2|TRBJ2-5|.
TGTGCCAGCAGCCGGACTAGCGGGGGGCCAGGGACCCAGTACTTC
CASSRTSGGPGTQYF
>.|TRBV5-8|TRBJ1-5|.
TGTGCCAGCGGAGGGGCAGCCAAACAGCCCCAGCATTTT
CASGGAAKQPQHF
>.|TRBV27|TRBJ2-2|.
TGTGCCAGCAGTTTGATAGGGGTAGGAGCCGGGGAGCTGTTTTTT
CASSLIGVGAGELFF
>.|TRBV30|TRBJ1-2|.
TGTGCCTGGAGTGTACAGGGTCCTGGCTATGGCTACACCTTC
CAWSVQGPGYGYTF
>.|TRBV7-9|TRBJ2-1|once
TGTGCCAGCAGCCCTTCCCGGGTGCATGAGCAGTTCTTC
CASSPSRVHEQFF
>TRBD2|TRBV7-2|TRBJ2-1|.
TGTGCCAGCAGCCTAAGACTAGCGGGGGATGAGCAGTTCTTC
CASSLRLAGDEQFF
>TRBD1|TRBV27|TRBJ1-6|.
TGTGCCAGCAGTTTGTACAGGGGATTTAGTTCCTATAATTCACCCCTCCACTTT
CASSLYRGFSSYNSPLHF
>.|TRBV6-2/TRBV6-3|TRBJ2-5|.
TGTGCCAGCAGTCCGTACCAAGAGACCCAGTACTTC
CASSPYQETQYF
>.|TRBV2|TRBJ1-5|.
TGTGCCAGCAGTGATCGGGGTAATCAGCCCCAGCATTTT
CASSDRGNQPQHF
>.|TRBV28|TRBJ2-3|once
TGTGCCAGCAGTCTCCGGGCCAGGACTGATACGCAGTATTTT
CASSLRARTDTQYF
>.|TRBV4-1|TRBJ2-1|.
TGCGCCAGCAGCCAAGACTCCTATTACAATGAGCAGTTCTTC
CASSQDSYYNEQFF
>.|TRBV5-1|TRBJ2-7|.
TGCGCCAGCAGCTTGGGCGCTCAATTCCCCCACGAGCAGTACTTC
CASSLGAQFPHEQYF
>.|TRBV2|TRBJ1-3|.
TGTGCCAGCAGTGAATCCAGGGGAAACACCATATATTTT
CASSESRGNTIYF
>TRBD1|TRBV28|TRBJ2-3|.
TGTGCCAGCAGCCCAGGGACAGGGAGTGTAAATACGCAGTATTTT
CASSPGTGSVNTQYF
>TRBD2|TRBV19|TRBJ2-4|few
TGTGCCAGTAGTATAGCGACGGAGACTAGCGTCATTCAGTACTTC
CASSIATETSVIQYF
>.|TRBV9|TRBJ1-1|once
TGTGCCAGCAGCGTAGTGACTATCCCCACTGAAGCTTTCTTT
CASSVVTIPTEAFF
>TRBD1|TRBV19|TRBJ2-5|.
TGTGCCAGTACTGACAGGGGAGAGACCCAGTACTTC
CASTDRGETQYF
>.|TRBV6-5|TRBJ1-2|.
TGTGCCAGCACCCCCATGTGGGGGGGAGATGGCTACACCTTC
CASTPMWGGDGYTF
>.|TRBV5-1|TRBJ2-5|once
TGCGCCAGCAGCTTGGTGGCAGGGACATACCAAGAGACCCAGTACTTC
CASSLVAGTYQETQYF
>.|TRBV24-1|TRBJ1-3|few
TGTGCCACCAGTGATTTGTGGAACTCTAGCTCTGGAAACACCATATATTTT
CATSDLWNSSSGNTIYF
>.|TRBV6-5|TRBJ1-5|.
TGTGCCAGCAGTAACAGGGACGATCAGCCCCAGCATTTT
CASSNRDDQPQHF
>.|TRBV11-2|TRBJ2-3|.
TGTGCCAGCAGCTTAGATGGGCAGGGGAGCACAGATACGCAGTATTTT
CASSLDGQGSTDTQYF
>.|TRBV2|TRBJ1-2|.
TGTGCCAGCAGTGAAATAGGCCAGCGTTATGGCTACACCTTC
CASSEIGQRYGYTF
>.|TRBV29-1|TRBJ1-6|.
TGCAGCGCCTCGACAGGAAATAATTCACCCCTCCACTTT
CSASTGNNSPLHF
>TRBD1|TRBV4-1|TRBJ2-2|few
TGCGCCAGCAGCCAAGATGTGCAGGGGGCGAACACCGGGGAGCTGTTTTTT
CASSQDVQGANTGELFF
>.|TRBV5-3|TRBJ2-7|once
TGTGCCAGAAGCCCTAATGTACCACGGAAGGGGTACGAGCAGTACTTC
CARSPNVPRKGYEQYF
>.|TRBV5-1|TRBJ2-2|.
TGCGCCAGCAGCTTGGCCGTGGCAGCGAACACCGGGGAGCTGTTTTTT
CASSLAVAANTGELFF
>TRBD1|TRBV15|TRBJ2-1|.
TGTGCCACCAGCAGAGAGACAGGGGCTCCCTTTAATGAGCAGTTCTTC
CATSRETGAPFNEQFF
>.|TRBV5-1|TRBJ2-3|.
TGCGCCAGCAGCTTGGGCGAGGTAGATACGCAGTATTTT
CASSLGEVDTQYF
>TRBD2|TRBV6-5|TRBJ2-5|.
TGTGCCAGCAGATTACCGGGGGGAGAGACCCAGTACTTC
CASRLPGGETQYF
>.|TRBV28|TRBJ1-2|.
TGTGCCAGCAGTTCACCGAGGGGGGGAACGAACTATGGCTACACCTTC
CASSSPRGGTNYGYTF
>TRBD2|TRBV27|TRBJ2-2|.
TGTGCCAGCAGTTTAGCGGGGGGGATAAACGGGGAGCTGTTTTTT
CASSLAGGINGELFF
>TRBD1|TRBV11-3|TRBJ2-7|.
TGTGCCAGCAGCTTTCCGGGACAGGGGTTCCTCTCCTACGAGCAGTACTTC
CASSFPGQGFLSYEQYF
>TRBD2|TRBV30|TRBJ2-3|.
TGTGCCTGGAGGCGGGGGGGAGTAGATACGCAGTATTTT
CAWRRGGVDTQYF
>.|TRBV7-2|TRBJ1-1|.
TGTGCCAGCAGCCCAAGCGGGACGTTGATGAACACTGAAGCTTTCTTT
CASSPSGTLMNTEAFF
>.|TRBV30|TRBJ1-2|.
TGTGCCTCCGGCAGGGGCGGCTACACCTTC
CASGRGGYTF